These T cell receptor beta chains were read from a single sample in a study of Tregs in tolerant kidney transplant recipients. Only in-frame clones appear in the TCRdb table, and some are missing; sequencing was by immunoSEQ multiplex PCR. The table includes more than 95,000 clones, 92% detected once. Material: CD4+ T cells from blood. Receptors originate from a human donor in good health. The CDR3 runs from the conserved cysteine through the conserved F or W. Each record gives: V gene, J gene, clone size, D gene, CDR3 protein, CDR3 DNA. The D gene is left open where the match is weak. Where a row states a size, it is once, few, many or the class of an expanded clone; other rows omit it.

>TRBV2|TRBJ2-5|.|.
CASSEAGGSQYF
TGTGCCAGCAGTGAAGCGGGGGGTAGCCAGTACTTC
>TRBV5-5|TRBJ1-4|.|.
CASSLGHLGEKLFF
TGTGCCAGCAGCTTGGGGCACCTAGGGGAAAAACTGTTTTTT
>TRBV7-9|TRBJ2-2|.|.
CASSLRDGELFF
TGTGCCAGCAGCTTACGGGACGGGGAGCTGTTTTTT
>TRBV4-2|TRBJ1-2|.|.
CASSQDPRVGYGYTF
TGTGCCAGCAGCCAAGATCCCAGGGTGGGCTATGGCTACACCTTC
>TRBV15|TRBJ1-5|.|.
CAIQGGNQPQHF
TGTGCCATCCAGGGAGGCAATCAGCCCCAGCATTTT
>TRBV5-1|TRBJ2-5|.|TRBD2
CASSLTGTSGAQETQYF
TGCGCCAGCAGTCTTACCGGGACTAGCGGGGCCCAAGAGACCCAGTACTTC
>TRBV2|TRBJ2-3|.|.
CASSAQGPGSTDTQYF
TGTGCCAGCAGTGCACAGGGCCCAGGTAGCACAGATACGCAGTATTTT
>TRBV2|TRBJ2-3|.|TRBD2
CASSLLAGGADTQYF
TGTGCCAGCAGCCTACTAGCGGGGGGTGCAGATACGCAGTATTTT
>TRBV10-1|TRBJ2-7|few|.
CASSESGGHLGEQYF
TGCGCCAGCAGTGAGTCGGGAGGCCACCTAGGAGAGCAGTACTTC
>TRBV7-2|TRBJ2-7|.|TRBD2
CASSFRLAGNYEQYF
TGTGCCAGCAGCTTTCGACTAGCGGGCAACTACGAGCAGTACTTC
>TRBV30|TRBJ1-2|.|.
CAWRSKDSSYGYTF
TGTGCCTGGAGATCCAAGGACAGTAGCTATGGCTACACCTTC
>TRBV9|TRBJ2-1|once|TRBD2
CASSVGTSGGSEQFF
TGTGCCAGCAGCGTCGGGACTAGCGGGGGAAGTGAGCAGTTCTTC
>TRBV7-9|TRBJ1-2|.|.
CASSVRDALNAGYTF
TGTGCCAGCAGCGTCCGGGACGCATTGAATGCTGGCTACACCTTC
>TRBV2|TRBJ1-1|.|.
CASTRDGLYGAFF
TGTGCCAGCACCAGGGACGGCCTCTATGGGGCTTTCTTT
>TRBV6-1|TRBJ1-1|.|.
CASSRGLNTEAFF
TGTGCCAGCAGCAGGGGCCTGAACACTGAAGCTTTCTTT
>TRBV2|TRBJ1-4|.|.
CATRERVYNEKLFF
TGTGCCACCCGGGAGAGGGTCTACAATGAAAAACTGTTTTTT
>TRBV4-1|TRBJ2-2|.|.
CASSQNYRNTGELFF
TGCGCCAGCAGCCAAAATTACCGGAACACCGGGGAGCTGTTTTTT
>TRBV4-1|TRBJ2-5|.|TRBD1
CASSQQTGNQETQYF
TGCGCCAGCAGCCAACAGACAGGGAACCAAGAGACCCAGTACTTC
>TRBV18|TRBJ1-3|.|.
CASSPLETGSGNTIYF
TGTGCCAGCTCCCCCCTAGAGACCGGCTCTGGAAACACCATATATTTT
>TRBV7-7|TRBJ2-1|.|.
CASSPASGRGNEQFF
TGTGCCAGCAGCCCAGCGTCCGGGAGAGGCAATGAGCAGTTCTTC
>TRBV27|TRBJ1-4|.|.
CATRQRARTNEKLFF
TGTGCCACCCGGCAGAGGGCAAGGACTAATGAAAAACTGTTTTTT
>TRBV6-6|TRBJ1-5|.|TRBD1
CASSYSKGQASGAQHF
TGTGCCAGCAGTTACTCGAAAGGACAGGCAAGCGGGGCCCAGCATTTT
>TRBV7-9|TRBJ1-5|.|.
CASSPWTSNQPQHF
TGTGCCAGCAGCCCTTGGACTAGCAATCAGCCCCAGCATTTT
>TRBV7-9|TRBJ1-2|many|TRBD1
CASSPRTGVGYGYTF
TGTGCCAGCAGCCCACGGACAGGGGTTGGTTATGGCTACACCTTC
>TRBV4-1|TRBJ2-2|.|TRBD2
CASSQTGGYTGELFF
TGCGCCAGCAGCCAAACGGGAGGGTACACCGGGGAGCTGTTTTTT
>TRBV19|TRBJ2-7|.|TRBD1
CASSIVGTGPSYEQYF
TGTGCCAGTAGTATAGTGGGGACAGGGCCCTCCTACGAGCAGTACTTC
>TRBV19|TRBJ2-4|.|.
CASKGGQSKNIQYF
TGTGCCAGTAAGGGAGGTCAATCCAAAAACATTCAGTACTTC
>TRBV6-6|TRBJ2-7|.|.
CASSAERLKTEQYF
TGTGCCAGCAGCGCGGAAAGACTGAAAACTGAGCAGTACTTC
>TRBV18|TRBJ1-1|.|TRBD1
CASSPLTGGTEAFF
TGTGCCAGCTCACCACTGACAGGGGGCACTGAAGCTTTCTTT
>TRBV18|TRBJ2-1|.|TRBD2
CASSPPGSGAKRDEQFF
TGTGCCAGCTCACCACCGGGGAGCGGGGCCAAAAGGGATGAGCAGTTCTTC
>TRBV29-1|TRBJ1-2|.|.
CSVGAVRLRDYGYTF
TGCAGCGTTGGGGCCGTGCGTTTACGGGACTATGGCTACACCTTC
>TRBV6-5|TRBJ2-5|.|TRBD1
CASRHGTESQETQYF
TGTGCCAGCAGGCACGGGACAGAATCCCAAGAGACCCAGTACTTC
>TRBV29-1|TRBJ1-2|.|.
CSVDLSRGYGYTF
TGCAGCGTTGATCTGAGTAGAGGCTATGGCTACACCTTC
>TRBV18|TRBJ2-7|.|.
CASSPRGYEQYF
TGTGCCAGCTCACCACGGGGCTACGAGCAGTACTTC
>TRBV5-1|TRBJ1-4|.|.
CASSLYSGSNEKLFF
TGCGCCAGCAGCTTGTATTCAGGGTCTAATGAAAAACTGTTTTTT
>TRBV9|TRBJ2-1|.|.
CASTRQPEAYNEQFF
TGTGCCAGCACCAGACAGCCGGAAGCTTACAATGAGCAGTTCTTC
>TRBV13|TRBJ1-6|once|.
CASSLGGGRLKGNSPLHF
TGTGCCAGCAGCTTAGGAGGGGGACGCCTAAAGGGTAATTCACCCCTCCACTTT
>TRBV21-1|TRBJ2-7|.|.
CASSQADYEQYF
TGTGCCAGCAGCCAAGCGGATTACGAGCAGTACTTC
>TRBV5-1|TRBJ2-7|.|TRBD2
CASSSRLAVLSYEQYF
TGCGCCAGCAGCTCGCGACTAGCGGTCCTCTCCTACGAGCAGTACTTC
>TRBV15|TRBJ2-7|.|.
CATSREAGHTGEQYF
TGTGCCACCAGCAGAGAGGCAGGACATACGGGGGAGCAGTACTTC
>TRBV6-1|TRBJ2-7|once|.
CASRIPRGGSYEQYF
TGTGCCAGCAGAATACCTCGGGGCGGCTCCTACGAGCAGTACTTC
>TRBV6-1|TRBJ2-2|.|.
CASSASAGDTGELFF
TGTGCCAGCAGTGCCAGCGCAGGGGATACCGGGGAGCTGTTTTTT